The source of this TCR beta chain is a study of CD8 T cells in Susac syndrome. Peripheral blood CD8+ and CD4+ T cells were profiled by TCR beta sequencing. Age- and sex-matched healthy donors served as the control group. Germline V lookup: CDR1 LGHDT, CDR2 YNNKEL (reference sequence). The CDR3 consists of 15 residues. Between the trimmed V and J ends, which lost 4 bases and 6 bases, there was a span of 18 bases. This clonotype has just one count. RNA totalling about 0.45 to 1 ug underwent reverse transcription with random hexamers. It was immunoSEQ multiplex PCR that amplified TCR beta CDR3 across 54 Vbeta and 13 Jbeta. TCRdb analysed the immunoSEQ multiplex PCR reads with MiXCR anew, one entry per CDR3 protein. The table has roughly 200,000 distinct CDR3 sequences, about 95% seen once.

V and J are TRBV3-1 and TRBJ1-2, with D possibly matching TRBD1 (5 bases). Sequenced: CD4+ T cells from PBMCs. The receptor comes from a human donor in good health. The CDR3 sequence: CASSRRTLREDGYTF. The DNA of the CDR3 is TGTGCCAGCAGCCGTCGGACACTTCGGGAAGATGGCTACACCTTC.